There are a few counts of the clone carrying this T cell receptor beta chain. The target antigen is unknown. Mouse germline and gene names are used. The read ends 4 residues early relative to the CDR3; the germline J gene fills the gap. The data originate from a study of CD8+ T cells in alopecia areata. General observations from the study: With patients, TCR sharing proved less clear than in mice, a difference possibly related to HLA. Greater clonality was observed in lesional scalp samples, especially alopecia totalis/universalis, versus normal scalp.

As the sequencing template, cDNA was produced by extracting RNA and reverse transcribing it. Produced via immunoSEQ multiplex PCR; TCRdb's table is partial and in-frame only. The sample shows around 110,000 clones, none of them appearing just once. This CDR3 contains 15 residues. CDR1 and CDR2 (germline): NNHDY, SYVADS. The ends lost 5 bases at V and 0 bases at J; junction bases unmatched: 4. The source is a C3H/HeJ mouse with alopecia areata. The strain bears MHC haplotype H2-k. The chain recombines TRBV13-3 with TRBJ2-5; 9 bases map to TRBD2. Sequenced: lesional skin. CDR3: CASRTGGLNQDTQYF. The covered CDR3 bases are TGTGCCAGCAGGACTGGGGGTCTTAACCAAGAC.